This TCR beta chain was sequenced for a study of cytomegalovirus exposure and HLA in healthy donors. Broader study findings: Sequencing likely produced, as an artifact, a cluster of highly shared sequence variants.

This clone has a handful of counts. Antigen specificity is unknown. Researchers ran the PCR with 60 Vbeta and 13 Jbeta primers. Sequenced by immunoSEQ multiplex PCR; TCRdb stores in-frame clones only, minus some. Of roughly 120,000 clones in the sample, roughly two thirds were seen once. The receptor was derived from a man aged 18 to 30 in good health and CMV-seropositive. The sample comprised PBMCs.

The CDR3 region has the DNA TGTGCCAGCAGCCGGACAGGGTATCCCCTCTATGGCTACACCTTC. It is translated as CASSRTGYPLYGYTF. This chain links TRBV7-9 with TRBJ1-2, with TRBD1 matching 8 bases. Germline-derived CDR1 and CDR2 are SEHNR and FQNEAQ (reference sequence). This CDR3 region has 15 residues. J was trimmed by 4 bases and V by 5 bases; bases with no gene match: 9.